A selection of T cell receptor beta chains follows, all from one sample in a study of response to subunit inactivated influenza vaccine. TCRdb re-called the RT-PCR reads with MiXCR, one entry per CDR3 protein. There are roughly 650,000 distinct CDR3 sequences in the sample; approximately 14% occur only once, and 11% lies in the top ten. The sequences come from PBMCs from blood, collected about 11 days after vaccination. These receptors all come from a man in his fifties or sixties who received an inactivated influenza vaccine. CDR3s leave out the opening cysteine and the closing phenylalanine or tryptophan.

J gene | V gene | CDR3 protein
TRBJ2-7 | TRBV12-3/TRBV12-4 | ASSAGSQHY
TRBJ1-1 | TRBV9 | ASSVVPENTEAF
TRBJ2-1 | TRBV7-9 | ASSPSLVGSSYNEQF
TRBJ1-5 | TRBV5-1 | ASSPGDRLDQPQH
TRBJ2-6 | TRBV6-2/TRBV6-3 | ASSRREGANVLT
TRBJ1-1 | TRBV5-1 | ASGLAGNTEAF
TRBJ1-2 | TRBV7-3 | ASSTTGGGFHT
TRBJ2-3 | TRBV20-1 | SAGTSGGPYAQY
TRBJ2-2 | TRBV7-6 | ASSLAGFGGANTGELF
TRBJ1-2 | TRBV7-2 | ASSRDSRRGYT
TRBJ2-5 | TRBV7-2 | ASRSQGSYETQY
TRBJ1-5 | TRBV2 | ASSERTDRNQPQH
TRBJ2-5 | TRBV7-3 | ASSFSDPRETQY
TRBJ1-4 | TRBV9 | ASSVDAITGGKLF
TRBJ2-7 | TRBV7-2 | ASSLERGRQY
TRBJ1-3 | TRBV12-3/TRBV12-4 | ASSLQGSTGNTIY
TRBJ2-1 | TRBV14 | ASSQLTGIRYNEQF
TRBJ2-2 | TRBV11-3 | ASSVAGSGTGELF
TRBJ2-5 | TRBV12-3/TRBV12-4 | ASSQDSAETQY
TRBJ1-2 | TRBV6-5 | ASSFRPGTGLTIRYGYT